This T cell receptor beta chain comes out of a study of technical replicates of blood from a handful of donors. Germline CDR1 and CDR2: ENHRY and SYGVKD. The V end lost 10 bases, the J end lost 1 base, and 19 bases lay between the germline ends. The CDR3 totals 15 residues. This clone was detected once. Assay: immunoSEQ multiplex PCR; the TCRdb copy retains only in-frame clones and omits some. This sample has about 93,000 clones; around 95% occur once, and the top ten carry roughly 0.28%. Material for sequencing was T cells isolated from PBMCs. The clonotype was recovered from a human donor in good health. The V gene is TRBV10-3, the J gene TRBJ1-1; the D is unclear. Here the CDR3 reads CATLSTTEENTEAFF. CDR3 coding DNA: TGTGCCACCCTTAGTACCACGGAGGAGAACACTGAAGCTTTCTTT.